The present T cell receptor (beta chain) was sequenced within a study of cytomegalovirus exposure and HLA in healthy donors. To note about this clone: The antigen remains undetermined.

Study conclusions and caveats: The authors later linked a missense DCLRE1C variant to TCR beta V- and J-gene trimming. Researchers counted 164 TCR beta chains as cytomegalovirus-associated. A previous analysis found most TCR beta V segments productive roughly 90% or roughly 30% of the time.

The study ran its PCR with 60 Vbeta and 13 Jbeta primers. The data were produced by immunoSEQ multiplex PCR, yet TCRdb's version contains in-frame clones alone and is incomplete. The data hold about 200,000 clones, with approximately 80% observed a single time. This CDR3 contains 16 residues. Germline V gene lookup returns CDR1 MDHEN and CDR2 SYDVKM. The germline V and J ends were trimmed by 4 bases and 0 bases, with 14 bases remaining between them. What was sequenced was PBMCs. This rearrangement joins TRBV28 to TRBJ2-3, with D possibly being TRBD2 (6 bases). This sequence originates from a girl aged 10 to 17 in good health and CMV-seronegative. The CDR3 DNA follows: TGTGCCAGCAGTTGGGGGTGGAGGGTCAGCACAGATACGCAGTATTTT. Its translation is CASSWGWRVSTDTQYF.